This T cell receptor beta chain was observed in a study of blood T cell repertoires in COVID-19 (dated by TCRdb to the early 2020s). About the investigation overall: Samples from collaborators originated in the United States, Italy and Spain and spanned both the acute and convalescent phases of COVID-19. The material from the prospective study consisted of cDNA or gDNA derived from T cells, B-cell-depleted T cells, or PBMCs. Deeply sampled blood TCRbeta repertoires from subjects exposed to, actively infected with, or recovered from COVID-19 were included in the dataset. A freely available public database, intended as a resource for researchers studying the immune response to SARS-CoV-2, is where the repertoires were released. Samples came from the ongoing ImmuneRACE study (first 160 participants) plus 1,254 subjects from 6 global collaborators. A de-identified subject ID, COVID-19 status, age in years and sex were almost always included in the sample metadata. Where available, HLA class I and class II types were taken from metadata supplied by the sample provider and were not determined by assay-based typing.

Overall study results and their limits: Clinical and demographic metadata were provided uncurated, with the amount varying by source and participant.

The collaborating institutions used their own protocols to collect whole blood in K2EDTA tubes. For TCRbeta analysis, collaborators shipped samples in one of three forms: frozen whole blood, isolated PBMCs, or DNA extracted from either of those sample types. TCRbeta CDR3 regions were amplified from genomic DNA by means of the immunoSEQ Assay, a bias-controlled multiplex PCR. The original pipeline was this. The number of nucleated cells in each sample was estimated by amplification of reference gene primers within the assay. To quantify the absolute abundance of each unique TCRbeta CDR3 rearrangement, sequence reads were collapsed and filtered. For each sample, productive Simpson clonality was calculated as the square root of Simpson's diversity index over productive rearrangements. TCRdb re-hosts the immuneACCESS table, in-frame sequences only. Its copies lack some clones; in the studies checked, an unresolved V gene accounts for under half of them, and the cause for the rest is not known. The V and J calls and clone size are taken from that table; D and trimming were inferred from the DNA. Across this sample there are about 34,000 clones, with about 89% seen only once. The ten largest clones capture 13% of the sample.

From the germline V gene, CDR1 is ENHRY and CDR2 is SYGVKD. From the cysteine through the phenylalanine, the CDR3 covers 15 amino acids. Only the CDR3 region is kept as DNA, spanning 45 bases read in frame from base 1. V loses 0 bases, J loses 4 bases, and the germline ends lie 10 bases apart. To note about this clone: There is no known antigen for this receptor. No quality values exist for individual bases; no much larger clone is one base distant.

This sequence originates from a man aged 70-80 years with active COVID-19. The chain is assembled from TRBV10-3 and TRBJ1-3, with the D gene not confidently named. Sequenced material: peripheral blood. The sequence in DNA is TGTGCCATCAGTGAGTCGGAGGGTACCGGAAACACCATATATTTT. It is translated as CAISESEGTGNTIYF.